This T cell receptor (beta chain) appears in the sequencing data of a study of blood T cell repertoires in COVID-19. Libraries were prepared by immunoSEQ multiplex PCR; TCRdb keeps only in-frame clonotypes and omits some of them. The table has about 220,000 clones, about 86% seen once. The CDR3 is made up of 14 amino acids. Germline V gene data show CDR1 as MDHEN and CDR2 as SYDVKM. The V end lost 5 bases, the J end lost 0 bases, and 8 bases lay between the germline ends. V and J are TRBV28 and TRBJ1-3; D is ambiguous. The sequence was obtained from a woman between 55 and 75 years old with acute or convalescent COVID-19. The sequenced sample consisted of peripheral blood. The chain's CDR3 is CASSNSHSGNTIYF. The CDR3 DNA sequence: TGTGCCAGCAGTAACAGCCACTCTGGAAACACCATATATTTT.